This passage covers 8 T cell receptor beta chains from one sample sequenced in a study of blood T cells in healthy people across ages. The second PCR ran about 6 to 11 cycles with a sample-barcoded 5' primer and J-beta primers. MiXCR, run by TCRdb on the 5' RACE reads, gives a single entry per CDR3 protein. The sample has 700,000 to 850,000 distinct CDR3 sequences, roughly 34% seen once. Sequenced: blood. The receptors were sampled from a man aged 18 to 35 in good health.

This clonotype was seen ten or more times. V gene TRBV10-3 combines with J gene TRBJ2-3; 12 nucleotides line up with TRBD2. This CDR3 has 19 amino acids. CDR1 is ENHRY and CDR2 is SYGVKD in the germline V gene. J lost 2 bases, V lost 3 bases, and 12 bases had no gene match. CDR3 sequence reads: CAISDGGTSGGLSTDTQYF. In DNA, the CDR3 is TGTGCCATCAGTGACGGTGGAACTAGCGGGGGGCTATCCACAGATACGCAGTATTTT.

Only a few counts were recorded for this clonotype. J is TRBJ2-3 and V is TRBV5-1, with 8 bases that match TRBD1. The V and J ends lost 4 bases and 2 bases, in that order; junction bases with no gene match: 3. CDR1 and CDR2 (germline): SGHRS, YFSETQ. The CDR3 consists of 14 residues. CDR3 DNA sequence: TGCGCCAGCAGCGGGGGACAGGCCACAGATACGCAGTATTTT. This gives the protein CASSGGQATDTQYF.

The chain uses TRBV28 and TRBJ2-7; D gene ambiguous. V lost 3 bases and J 0 bases, leaving 9 bases between the germline ends. Per the germline V gene, CDR1 is MDHEN and CDR2 is SYDVKM. This CDR3 is 14 amino acids long. The CDR3 region is CASSLSPLSYEQYF. The CDR3 DNA follows: TGTGCCAGCAGTTTGTCCCCCCTCTCCTACGAGCAGTACTTC. Using reference TRBV28 and TRBJ2-7 for the parts outside the CDR3, the full variable domain is DVKVTQSSRYLVKRTGEKVFLECVQDMDHENMFWYRQDPGLGLRLIYFSYDVKMKEKGDIPEGYSVSREKKERFSLILESASTNQTSMYLCASSLSPLSYEQYFGPGTRLTVT.

The chain links TRBV6-5 to TRBJ2-2, with 9 bases fitting TRBD1. The length of the CDR3 is 16 residues. CDR1 and CDR2 (germline): MNHEY, SVGAGI. V gave up 6 bases and J gave up 5 bases; unmatched junction bases: 10. The CDR3 region has the DNA TGTGCCAGCAGCATTACAGGGGGCGCTTGGACCGGGGAGCTGTTTTTT. It is translated as CASSITGGAWTGELFF.

This clonotype was seen repeatedly, ten times or more. The chain carries TRBV20-1 and TRBJ2-1, with D perhaps being TRBD1 or TRBD2 (6 bases each). V lost 5 bases to trimming and J lost 6 bases, with 17 bases between them. Germline CDR1 reads DFQATT; CDR2 reads SNEGSKA (reference sequence). This CDR3 spans 14 amino acids. The CDR3 DNA reads as TGCAGTGCTTCCTCTGACGGGGGCGGCAATGAGCAGTTCTTC. Amino acids: CSASSDGGGNEQFF.

The chain employs TRBV5-1 and TRBJ2-1; 10 bases are shared with TRBD2. V dropped 5 bases and J dropped 8; count of bases not matched to a gene: 13. Per germline, CDR1 SGHRS and CDR2 YFSETQ. The CDR3 covers 16 residues. DNA of the CDR3: TGCGCCAGCAGTTCTACCGCCGGGACTAGCGACGATGAGCAGTTCTTC. This sequence encodes CASSSTAGTSDDEQFF.

As to this clonotype: A read error may be the cause here, since a much bigger clone is one base away. The chain joins TRBV20-1 to TRBJ2-5; D might be TRBD1 (6 bases). The CDR3 loop spans 14 amino acids. Per germline, CDR1 DFQATT and CDR2 SNEGSKA (reference sequence). As DNA, the CDR3 is TGCGGTGCTAAACAGACAGGCCGGGCAGAGACCCAGTACTTC. Residues: CGAKQTGRAETQYF.

This clonotype was seen a single time. The chain joins TRBV7-2 to TRBJ2-5, with TRBD2 matching over 12 bases. Germline CDR1 is SGHTA and CDR2 is FQGNSA. The CDR3 sequence is 15 residues long. J was trimmed by 11 bases and V by 5 bases; bases with no gene match: 12. This chain's CDR3 is CASSGASGGAREQYF. CDR3 in DNA: TGTGCCAGCAGCGGGGCTAGCGGGGGGGCGCGTGAGCAGTACTTC.